This TCR beta chain was obtained from a study of human T cells and chemical hapten exposure. This clonotype showed up many times. Its antigen is unidentified. The V end lost 2 bases, the J end lost 9 bases, and 13 bases lay between the germline ends. The CDR3 sequence is 12 residues long. Germline CDR1 is SQVTM and CDR2 is ANQGSEA. Study-wide results and limits: TCRs above 1 in 1000 frequency stayed constant with DPC sensitization.

The library tagged individual cDNA molecules with unique molecular identifiers. In TCRdb, the reads were re-called with MiXCR into one record per CDR3 protein. Among 120,000 or so distinct CDR3 sequences listed, around 8.5% were seen once. Extraction of total RNA was performed on unfractionated whole blood. The sequenced sample consisted of whole blood. The TCR originated in a human donor in good health. Some clones in this sample may be carry-over from other donors' samples. The chain couples TRBV29-1 to TRBJ2-5; perhaps TRBD2 as D (5 bases). CDR3 DNA: TGCAGCGTTGAAAGGGCGGCCGGGGCCCAGTACTTC. Translated: CSVERAAGAQYF.